The source of this T cell receptor (beta chain) is a study of T cell repertoires and HLA-DP antigens. About the research overall: One alloantigen had some eleven groove amino acid differences from self, the other one. The donors, ranging 18-to-29 to 60-to-69 years, included a couple of males and one female.

For this clone: Its antigen remains unknown.

V lost 3 bases and J lost 12, with 13 bases in between. Per the germline V gene, CDR1 is LNHNV and CDR2 is YYDKDF (reference sequence). CDR3 size: 12 residues. Purity of the untouched CD4+ T cells was 95% to 98%. The data were produced by immunoSEQ multiplex PCR, yet TCRdb's version contains in-frame clones alone and is incomplete. Of roughly 120,000 clones listed, 92% are singletons. The V and J genes are TRBV15 and TRBJ2-3, with D possibly called TRBD1 or TRBD2 (5 bases each). The sample was CD4+ T cells from PBMCs. This TCR was recovered from a woman aged 18-29 years in good health and CMV-seronegative. The CDR3 loop is CATSRSGTSQYF. The CDR3 region has the DNA TGTGCCACCAGCAGGTCCGGGACGTCACAGTATTTT.